A selection of T cell receptor beta chains follows, all from one sample in a study of blood T cell repertoires in COVID-19. Clones were sequenced by immunoSEQ multiplex PCR, and TCRdb holds only the in-frame ones, with some missing. The profile shows roughly 150,000 clones, more than 90% of them singletons. Sequencing input: peripheral blood. These receptors originate from a man aged 60 to 69 with active or convalescent COVID-19. Both conserved end residues are part of each CDR3. The order of the fields is J gene, V gene, clone size, D gene, CDR3 DNA, CDR3 protein. A D gene is named only where the DNA matches it firmly. Not every row has a clone size; where given, it reads once, few, many or a size class.

TRBJ2-5,TRBV10-1,once,.,TGCGCCAGCAGCCGGGGTTTGGAAGAGACCCAGTACTTC,CASSRGLEETQYF
TRBJ1-1,TRBV7-2,.,.,TGTGCCAGCAGTCTACAGGGCAACACTGAAGCTTTCTTT,CASSLQGNTEAFF
TRBJ1-1,TRBV19,.,.,TGTGCCACCCGGAGGGAGGGGGTGGCGCGGAACACTGAAGCTTTCTTT,CATRREGVARNTEAFF
TRBJ1-2,TRBV10-3,.,.,TGTGCCATCAGTGTCGCGCAGGGGCCCTATGGCTACACCTTC,CAISVAQGPYGYTF
TRBJ1-5,TRBV6-5,.,.,TGTGCCAGCAGCGACAGTGATCAGCCCCAGCATTTT,CASSDSDQPQHF
TRBJ1-2,TRBV7-2,.,TRBD1,TGTGCCAGCAGCCTGGACAGGGGCAGCCATGGCTACACCTTC,CASSLDRGSHGYTF
TRBJ2-1,TRBV6-5,.,.,TGTGCCATTGCTAAGCCCTACTACAATGAGCAGTTCTTC,CAIAKPYYNEQFF
TRBJ1-1,TRBV18,.,TRBD1,TGTGCCAGCTCACCCGGGACAGGGGGACTGGGCACTGAAGCTTTCTTT,CASSPGTGGLGTEAFF
TRBJ1-1,TRBV9,.,.,TGTGCCAGCAGCGCCAGACAGAACATGAACACTGAAGCTTTCTTT,CASSARQNMNTEAFF
TRBJ1-2,TRBV6-5,once,TRBD1,TGTGCCAGCAGCTACTCAGGGGGATGGGTCTATGGCTACACCTTC,CASSYSGGWVYGYTF
TRBJ2-1,TRBV5-1,.,.,TGCGCCAGCAGCTTAGGGGGTGGCTACAATGAGCAGTTCTTC,CASSLGGGYNEQFF
TRBJ2-5,TRBV11-2,once,TRBD1,TGTGCCAGCAGCTCCCCGGGACAGGGGCCCCAAGAGACCCAGTACTTC,CASSSPGQGPQETQYF
TRBJ1-1,TRBV27,.,TRBD1,TGTGCCAGCAGCTTACAGGGGGCGCCCACTGAAGCTTTCTTT,CASSLQGAPTEAFF
TRBJ1-1,TRBV2,few,TRBD1,TGTGCCAGCATGATCGACAGGGGGCCGAACACTGAAGCTTTCTTT,CASMIDRGPNTEAFF
TRBJ2-2,TRBV27,.,.,TGTGCCAGCCAGTTTACGGCCTCGGGGGGCCGGGTCGGGGAGCTGTTTTTT,CASQFTASGGRVGELFF
TRBJ1-6,TRBV30,.,TRBD1,TGTGCCTCTGCGACAGGGGGTTCACCCCTCCACTTT,CASATGGSPLHF
TRBJ2-7,TRBV5-1,.,TRBD2,TGCGCCAGCAGCTTGGCAGGCGGGAGCTACGAGCAGTACTTC,CASSLAGGSYEQYF
TRBJ2-7,TRBV6-5,once,.,TGTGCCAGCAGTTACGGGACTTCATCCGCCTACGAGCAGTACTTC,CASSYGTSSAYEQYF
TRBJ1-3,TRBV3-1/TRBV3-2,.,TRBD1,TGTGCCAGCAGCCAATTCGCCGGGACAGGGGTTAACACCATATATTTT,CASSQFAGTGVNTIYF
TRBJ1-3,TRBV30,.,.,TGTGCCTGGAGTGAAGACAGCGCTGGAAACACCATATATTTT,CAWSEDSAGNTIYF
TRBJ2-7,TRBV7-2,.,TRBD1,TGTGCCAGCAGTTTAGGGACAGCATTTTACGAGCAGTACTTC,CASSLGTAFYEQYF
TRBJ1-3,TRBV6-5,few,.,TGTGCCAGCAGTTACGACAGCTCTGGAAACACCATATATTTT,CASSYDSSGNTIYF
TRBJ1-3,TRBV18,.,TRBD1,TGTGCCAGCTTCCAGGGGGGCTCTGGAAACACCATATATTTT,CASFQGGSGNTIYF
TRBJ1-2,TRBV10-2,.,.,TGCGCCAGCAGTGAGTCGATATGGGGGCAGGGCTATGGCTACACCTTC,CASSESIWGQGYGYTF
TRBJ2-6,TRBV19,.,TRBD1,TGTGCCAGTAGTACAAGACAGGGGGCTGGGGCCAACGTCCTGACTTTC,CASSTRQGAGANVLTF
TRBJ2-7,TRBV4-2,.,TRBD2,TGTGCCAGCAGCCAGGAAAGGACTAGCGGCCCCTACGAGCAGTACTTC,CASSQERTSGPYEQYF
TRBJ1-4,TRBV10-3,.,TRBD1,TGTGCCATCAGTGAACCGGACAGGGCGTCCGAAAAACTGTTTTTT,CAISEPDRASEKLFF
TRBJ2-5,TRBV5-1,.,TRBD2,TGCGCCAGCAGCTTACAGCGGGGGGGCCGGGAGACCCAGTACTTC,CASSLQRGGRETQYF
TRBJ1-5,TRBV19,once,.,TGTGCCAGTAATTCGGGGGTAGCAAATCAGCCCCAGCATTTT,CASNSGVANQPQHF
TRBJ1-5,TRBV4-2,.,.,TGTGCCAGCAGCCAAGAGGCAGGGGCGGGTCAGCCCCAGCATTTT,CASSQEAGAGQPQHF
TRBJ2-3,TRBV30,.,.,TGTGCCTGGAGTGCCGCAGATACGCAGTATTTT,CAWSAADTQYF
TRBJ1-5,TRBV2,.,.,TGTGCCAGCAGCCCAACGTCAGGGAATAGCAATCAGCCCCAGCATTTT,CASSPTSGNSNQPQHF
TRBJ2-2,TRBV24-1,.,TRBD1,TGTGCCACCAGTGACAGGACAGGGCCGGGCACCGGGGAGCTGTTTTTT,CATSDRTGPGTGELFF
TRBJ2-7,TRBV29-1,.,TRBD1,TGCAGCGTGCGCGGGACAGGGGGCTTCTACGAGCAGTACTTC,CSVRGTGGFYEQYF
TRBJ1-5,TRBV5-8,few,TRBD1,TGTGCCAGCAGCCTAGGGACAGGGAATCAGCCCCAGCATTTT,CASSLGTGNQPQHF
TRBJ1-5,TRBV6-5,.,.,TGTGCCAGCAGTTACTCGAGCTTGGGGGCCGGGCCCCAGCATTTT,CASSYSSLGAGPQHF
TRBJ1-1,TRBV10-1,few,TRBD1,TGCGCCAGCAGTGAGTCTGGACAGGGGGCCACTGAAGCTTTCTTT,CASSESGQGATEAFF
TRBJ2-2,TRBV7-2,.,TRBD2,TGTGCCAGCAGCTCCTCTCCACTAGCGGGGGGAACCGGGGAGCTGTTTTTT,CASSSSPLAGGTGELFF
TRBJ2-7,TRBV2,.,TRBD2,TGTGCCAGCAGTGAAGAACTAGCGGGCCAGGTCGCGTACTTC,CASSEELAGQVAYF
TRBJ1-5,TRBV6-6,.,.,TGTGCCAGCGGCAAGGGGATCAATCAGCCCCAGCATTTT,CASGKGINQPQHF
TRBJ1-5,TRBV19,once,.,TGTGCCACAACGACGAGCGCAGGGATCCCCTATAGCAATCAGCCCCAGCATTTT,CATTTSAGIPYSNQPQHF
TRBJ1-2,TRBV27,.,TRBD1,TGTGCCAGCAGTTTATCATTTTACAGGGGGCTAGGGGCTGGCTACACCTTC,CASSLSFYRGLGAGYTF
TRBJ1-5,TRBV3-1/TRBV3-2,.,.,TGTGCCAGCAGCCAAGAGAGCCAGCCCCAGCATTTT,CASSQESQPQHF
TRBJ2-3,TRBV24-1,.,.,TGTGCCACCAGTGGAGGCGGCCGCCCAGATACGCAGTATTTT,CATSGGGRPDTQYF
TRBJ1-3,TRBV29-1,few,.,TGCAGCGTTGATAATGGGGGCCCTGGAAACACCATATATTTT,CSVDNGGPGNTIYF
TRBJ2-2,TRBV4-1,.,TRBD1,TGCGCCAGCAGAGTAGGGACAGGATCAACCGGGGAGCTGTTTTTT,CASRVGTGSTGELFF
TRBJ2-7,TRBV11-2,.,TRBD2,TGTGCCAGCAGCTTAGCAGCTAGCGGGAGGTTCTACGAGCAGTACTTC,CASSLAASGRFYEQYF
TRBJ1-3,TRBV21-1,.,.,TGTGCCAGCAGCAAAGACAGACAGCGATCTGGAAACACCATATATTTT,CASSKDRQRSGNTIYF
TRBJ2-1,TRBV12-3/TRBV12-4,.,.,TGTGCCAGCAGCCCCGGGTACAATGAGCAGTTCTTC,CASSPGYNEQFF
TRBJ1-5,TRBV18,.,TRBD1,TGTGCCAGCTCACCACCCACAGGGGCGGGCAATCAGCCCCAGCATTTT,CASSPPTGAGNQPQHF
TRBJ2-7,TRBV4-2,.,TRBD2,TGTGCCAGCAGCCCTCGGGACCGACTAGCGGGGGTCGCCGAGCAGTACTTC,CASSPRDRLAGVAEQYF
TRBJ2-1,TRBV15,.,TRBD2,TGTGCCACCAGCAGAGAAACTAGCGGGTCCCGCTCCTACAATGAGCAGTTCTTC,CATSRETSGSRSYNEQFF
TRBJ1-2,TRBV7-8,.,TRBD1,TGTGCCAGCAGCACAGGGACAGGGGTTGGTTATGGCTACACCTTC,CASSTGTGVGYGYTF
TRBJ1-2,TRBV6-4,.,TRBD1,TGTGCCAGCAGCGAGACAGGGGAAGGCTCTGGCTACACCTTC,CASSETGEGSGYTF
TRBJ2-2,TRBV6-6,.,.,TGTGCCAGCAGTTACCGTCCAGGGGCGAACACCGGGGAGCTGTTTTTT,CASSYRPGANTGELFF
TRBJ1-4,TRBV9,.,TRBD1,TGTGCCAGCAGCGTAGGCCCGGGGGCAGGGGGAAAACTGTTTTTT,CASSVGPGAGGKLFF